This record covers a single T cell receptor beta chain. The data stem from a study of OX40 agonist ivuxolimab in advanced cancers. TCRdb's copy holds only in-frame clones and misses some; the assay was immunoSEQ multiplex PCR. The sample lists about 53,000 clones, roughly nine tenths occurring once. Researchers took blood at baseline, on cycle 4 day 1, and on cycle 7 day 1. The CDR3 is 14 amino acids. Germline V gene sequence: CDR1 LNHDA, CDR2 SQIVND (reference sequence). The germline V and J ends were trimmed by 11 bases and 3 bases, with 17 bases remaining between them. The origin of this receptor is an adult with an advanced solid tumor such as melanoma, head and neck, liver or kidney cancer. The chain joins TRBV19 to TRBJ2-1; D possibly corresponds to TRBD2 (6 bases). This specimen was CD4+ or CD8+ T cells sorted from blood, taken in a trial of the OX40 agonist ivuxolimab. CDR3 residues: CASFSGTDYNEQFF. CDR3 sequence (DNA): TGTGCCTCTTTTAGCGGAACCGACTACAATGAGCAGTTCTTC.